The source of this T cell receptor beta chain is a study of tissue T cells after allogeneic stem cell transplantation. Whole-study results and caveats: Which tissue TCRs were alloreactive or antigen-specific was not determined. Some clones might be persisting host cells.

Sequencing used immunoSEQ multiplex PCR; TCRdb keeps in-frame clones, though not all of them. This sample has approximately 9,000 clones; around 45% occur once, and the top ten carry approximately 7.4%. Germline V gene sequence: CDR1 LGHDT, CDR2 YNNKQL (reference sequence). CDR3 length equals 14 residues. Trimming took off 4 bases at V and 2 bases at J, with 10 bases between the two ends. Time point indicated: mouse harvest day 7 after allogeneic transplant. Tail vein injection delivered 10^7 T-cell-depleted bone marrow cells and 10^6 splenic CD5+ T cells. As for this clone: Its target is not known. The gene names here belong to mouse. The missing CDR3 end, 1 residue past where the read stops, is filled in from the germline J gene.

The receptor's source is a female BALB/c mouse given C57BL/6 T cells with graft-versus-host disease after an allogeneic hematopoietic cell transplant. Sequencing input: gut tissue. The chain joins TRBV4 to TRBJ2-4; D might be TRBD1 (5 bases). Incomplete CDR3 DNA: TGTGCCAGCAGCTTTTGGACAAATCAAAACACCTTGTAC. Its protein product is CASSFWTNQNTLY. The full-length CDR3 reads as CASSFWTNQNTLYF.